The sequence of this TCR beta chain was determined in a study of blood T cell repertoires in COVID-19. Trimming cost V 0 bases and J 9 bases, with 20 bases left between them. Germline assignment: CDR1 LGHDT and CDR2 YNNKEL (reference sequence). The length of the CDR3 is 16 residues. The data were produced by immunoSEQ multiplex PCR, yet TCRdb's version contains in-frame clones alone and is incomplete. Of roughly 350,000 clones listed, 88% are singletons. This chain links TRBV3-1 (or the pseudogene TRBV3-2) with TRBJ1-2; weak D call: TRBD1 (5 bases). The origin of this receptor is a woman between 50 and 59 years old with active or convalescent COVID-19. The sequencing input was peripheral blood. CDR3 sequence: CASSQDPPSGARSYTF. The DNA for the CDR3 is TGTGCCAGCAGCCAAGATCCACCCAGCGGGGCGAGGAGCTACACCTTC.